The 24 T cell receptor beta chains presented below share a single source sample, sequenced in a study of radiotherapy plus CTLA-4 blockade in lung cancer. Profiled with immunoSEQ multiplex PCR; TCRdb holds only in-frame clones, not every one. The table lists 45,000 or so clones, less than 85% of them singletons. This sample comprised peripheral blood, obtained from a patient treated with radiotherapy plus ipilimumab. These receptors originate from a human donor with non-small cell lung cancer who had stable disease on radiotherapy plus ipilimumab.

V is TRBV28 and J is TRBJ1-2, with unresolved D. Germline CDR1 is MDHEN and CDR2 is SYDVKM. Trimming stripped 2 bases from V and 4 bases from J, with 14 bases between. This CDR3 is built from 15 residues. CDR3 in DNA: TGTGCCAGCAGTTTACCCGCGGGCGGACTCTATGGCTACACCTTC. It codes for CASSLPAGGLYGYTF.

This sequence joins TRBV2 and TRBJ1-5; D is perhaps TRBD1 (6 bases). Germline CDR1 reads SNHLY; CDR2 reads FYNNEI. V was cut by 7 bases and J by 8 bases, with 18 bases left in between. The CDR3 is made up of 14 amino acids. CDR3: CASNRGGSVEPQHF. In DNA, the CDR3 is TGTGCCAGCAACCGAGGGGGTTCGGTCGAGCCCCAGCATTTT.

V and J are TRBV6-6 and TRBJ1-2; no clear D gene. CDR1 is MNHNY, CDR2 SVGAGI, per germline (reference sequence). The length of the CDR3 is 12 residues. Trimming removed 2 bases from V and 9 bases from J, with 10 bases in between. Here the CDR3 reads CASSYEVPSYTF. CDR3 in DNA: TGTGCCAGCAGTTACGAGGTACCGAGCTACACCTTC.

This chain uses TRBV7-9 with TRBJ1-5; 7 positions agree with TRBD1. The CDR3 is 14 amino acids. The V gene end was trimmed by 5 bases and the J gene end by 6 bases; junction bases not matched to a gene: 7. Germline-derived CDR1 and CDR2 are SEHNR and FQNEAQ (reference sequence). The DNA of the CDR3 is TGTGCCAGCAGCCCAGGGGGTCGGAGTCAGCCCCAGCATTTT. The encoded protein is CASSPGGRSQPQHF.

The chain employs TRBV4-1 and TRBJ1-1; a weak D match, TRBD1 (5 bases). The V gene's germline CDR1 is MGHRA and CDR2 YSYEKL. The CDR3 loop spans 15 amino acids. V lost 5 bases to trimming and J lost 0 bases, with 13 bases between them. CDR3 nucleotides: TGCGCCAGCAGCTCCGGTATGGGACTGAACACTGAAGCTTTCTTT. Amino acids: CASSSGMGLNTEAFF.

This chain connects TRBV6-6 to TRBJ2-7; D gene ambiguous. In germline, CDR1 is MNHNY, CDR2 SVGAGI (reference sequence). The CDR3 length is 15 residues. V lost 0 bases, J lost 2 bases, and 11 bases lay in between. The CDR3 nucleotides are TGTGCCAGCAGTTACTCAGGGTTAACTACCTACGAGCAGTACGTC. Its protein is CASSYSGLTTYEQYV.

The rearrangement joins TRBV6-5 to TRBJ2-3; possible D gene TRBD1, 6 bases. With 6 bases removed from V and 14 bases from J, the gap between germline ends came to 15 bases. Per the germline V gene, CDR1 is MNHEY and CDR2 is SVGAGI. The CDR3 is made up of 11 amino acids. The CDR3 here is CASRNRDLSYF. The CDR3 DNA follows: TGTGCCAGCAGGAACAGGGACCTTTCGTATTTT.

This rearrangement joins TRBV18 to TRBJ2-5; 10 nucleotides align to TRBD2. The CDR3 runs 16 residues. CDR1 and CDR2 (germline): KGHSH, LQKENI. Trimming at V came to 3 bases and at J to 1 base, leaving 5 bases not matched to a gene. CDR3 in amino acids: CASSPLSGGPQETQYF. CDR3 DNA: TGTGCCAGCTCACCTCTTAGCGGGGGGCCCCAAGAGACCCAGTACTTC.

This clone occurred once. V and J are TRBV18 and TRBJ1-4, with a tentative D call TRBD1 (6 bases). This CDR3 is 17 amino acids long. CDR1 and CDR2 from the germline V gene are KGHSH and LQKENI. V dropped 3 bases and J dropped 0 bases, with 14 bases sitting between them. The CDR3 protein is CASSPNGQLATNEKLFF. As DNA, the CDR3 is TGTGCCAGCTCACCGAATGGACAGCTTGCAACTAATGAAAAACTGTTTTTT.

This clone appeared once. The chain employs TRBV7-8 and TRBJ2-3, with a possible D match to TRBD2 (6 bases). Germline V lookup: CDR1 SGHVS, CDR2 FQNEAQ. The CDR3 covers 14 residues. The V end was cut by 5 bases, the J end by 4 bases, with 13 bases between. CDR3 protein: CASSPAGRADTQYF. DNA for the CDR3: TGTGCCAGCAGCCCCGCGGGGCGGGCAGATACGCAGTATTTT.

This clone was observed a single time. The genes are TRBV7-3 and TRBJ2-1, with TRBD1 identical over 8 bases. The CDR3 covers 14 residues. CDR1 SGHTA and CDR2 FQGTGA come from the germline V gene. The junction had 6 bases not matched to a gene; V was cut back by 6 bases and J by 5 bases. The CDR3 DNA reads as TGTGCCAGCAGAACAGGGGGGTTAGACAATGAGCAGTTCTTC. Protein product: CASRTGGLDNEQFF.

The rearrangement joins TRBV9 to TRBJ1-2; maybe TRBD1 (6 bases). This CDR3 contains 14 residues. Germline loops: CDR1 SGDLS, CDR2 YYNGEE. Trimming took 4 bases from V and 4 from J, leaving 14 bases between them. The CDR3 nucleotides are TGTGCCAGCAGCCCCGGGGGCCTAGGCTATGGCTACACCTTC. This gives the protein CASSPGGLGYGYTF.

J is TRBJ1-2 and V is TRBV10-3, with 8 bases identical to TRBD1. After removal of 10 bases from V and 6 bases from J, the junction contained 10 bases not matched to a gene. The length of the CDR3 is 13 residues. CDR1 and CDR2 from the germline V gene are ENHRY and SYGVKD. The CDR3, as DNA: TGTGCCACAGAAGGTCCAGGGGGCGATGGCTACACCTTC. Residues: CATEGPGGDGYTF.

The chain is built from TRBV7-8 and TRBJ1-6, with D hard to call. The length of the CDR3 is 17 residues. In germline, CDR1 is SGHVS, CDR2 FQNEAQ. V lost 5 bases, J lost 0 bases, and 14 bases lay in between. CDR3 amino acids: CASSPRTSRSYNSPLHF. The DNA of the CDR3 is TGTGCCAGCAGCCCACGGACCAGCCGCTCCTATAATTCACCCCTCCACTTT.

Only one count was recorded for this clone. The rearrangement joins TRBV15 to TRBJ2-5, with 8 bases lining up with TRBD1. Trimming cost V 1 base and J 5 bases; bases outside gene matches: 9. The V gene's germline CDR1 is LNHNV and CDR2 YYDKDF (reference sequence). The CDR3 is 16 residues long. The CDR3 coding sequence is TGTGCCACCAGCAGAGGAGCCAGGGGGCCGAGGGAGACCCAGTACTTC. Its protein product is CATSRGARGPRETQYF.

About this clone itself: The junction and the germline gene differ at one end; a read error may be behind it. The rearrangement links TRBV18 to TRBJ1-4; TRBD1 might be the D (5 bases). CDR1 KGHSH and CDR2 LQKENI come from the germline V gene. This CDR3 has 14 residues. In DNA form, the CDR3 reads TGTGCCAGCTCCCCACGGGGCCCTAATGAAAAACTGTTTTTT. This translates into CASSPRGPNEKLFF.

The CDR3: CSVDDGQFF. The CDR3 bases are TGCAGCGTTGATGACGGTCAGTTCTTC. The chain joins TRBV29-1 to TRBJ2-1; no clear D gene. There are 9 residues in the CDR3. With 3 bases removed from V and 13 bases from J, the gap between germline ends came to 7 bases. Germline CDR1 SQVTM, CDR2 ANQGSEA.

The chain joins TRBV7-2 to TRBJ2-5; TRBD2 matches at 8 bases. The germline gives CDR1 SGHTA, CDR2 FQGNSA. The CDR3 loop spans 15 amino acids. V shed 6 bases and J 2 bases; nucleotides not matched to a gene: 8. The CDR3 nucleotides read TGTGCCAGCAGTTTTAAGCGGGGGCCTCAAGAGACCCAGTACTTC. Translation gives CASSFKRGPQETQYF.

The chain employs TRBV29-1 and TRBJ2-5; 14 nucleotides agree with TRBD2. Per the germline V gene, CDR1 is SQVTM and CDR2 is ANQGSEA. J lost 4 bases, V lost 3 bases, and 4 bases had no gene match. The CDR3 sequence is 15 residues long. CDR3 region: CSVETSGGASETQYF. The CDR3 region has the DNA TGCAGCGTTGAGACTAGCGGGGGGGCCTCAGAGACCCAGTACTTC.

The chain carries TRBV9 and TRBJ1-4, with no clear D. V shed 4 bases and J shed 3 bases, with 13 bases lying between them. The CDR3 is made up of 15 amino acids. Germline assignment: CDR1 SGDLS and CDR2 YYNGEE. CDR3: CASSPEGSSNEKLFF. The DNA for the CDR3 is TGTGCCAGCAGCCCAGAAGGGTCCTCTAATGAAAAACTGTTTTTT. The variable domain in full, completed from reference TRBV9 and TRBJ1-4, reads DSGVTQTPKHLITATGQRVTLRCSPRSGDLSVYWYQQSLDQGLQFLIQYYNGEERAKGNILERFSAQQFPDLHSELNLSSLELGDSALYFCASSPEGSSNEKLFFGSGTQLSVL.

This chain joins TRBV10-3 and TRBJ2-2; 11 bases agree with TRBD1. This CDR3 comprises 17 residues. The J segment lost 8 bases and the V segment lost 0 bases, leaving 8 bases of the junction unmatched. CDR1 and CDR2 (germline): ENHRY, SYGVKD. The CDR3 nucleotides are TGTGCCATCAGTGAGTCCTTCGGACAGGGGGCGCTGGGGGAGCTGTTTTTT. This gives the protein CAISESFGQGALGELFF.

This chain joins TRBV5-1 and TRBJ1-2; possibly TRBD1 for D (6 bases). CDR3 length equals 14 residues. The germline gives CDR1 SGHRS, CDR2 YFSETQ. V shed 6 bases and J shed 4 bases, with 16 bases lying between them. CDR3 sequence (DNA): TGCGCCAGCAACGCGGGACCGGGGGCCTATGGCTACACCTTC. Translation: CASNAGPGAYGYTF.

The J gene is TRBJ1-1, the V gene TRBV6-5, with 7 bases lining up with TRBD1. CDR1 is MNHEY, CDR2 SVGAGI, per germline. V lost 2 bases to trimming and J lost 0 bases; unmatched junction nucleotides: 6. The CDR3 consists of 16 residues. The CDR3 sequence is CASSYGTGTVNTEAFF. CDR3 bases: TGTGCCAGCAGTTACGGAACAGGGACAGTGAACACTGAAGCTTTCTTT.

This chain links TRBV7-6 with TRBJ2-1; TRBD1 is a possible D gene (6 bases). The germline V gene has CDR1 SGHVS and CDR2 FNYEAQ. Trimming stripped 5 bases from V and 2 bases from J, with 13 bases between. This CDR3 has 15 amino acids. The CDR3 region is CASSPRTATYNEQFF. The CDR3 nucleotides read TGTGCCAGCAGCCCCCGGACAGCGACCTACAATGAGCAGTTCTTC.